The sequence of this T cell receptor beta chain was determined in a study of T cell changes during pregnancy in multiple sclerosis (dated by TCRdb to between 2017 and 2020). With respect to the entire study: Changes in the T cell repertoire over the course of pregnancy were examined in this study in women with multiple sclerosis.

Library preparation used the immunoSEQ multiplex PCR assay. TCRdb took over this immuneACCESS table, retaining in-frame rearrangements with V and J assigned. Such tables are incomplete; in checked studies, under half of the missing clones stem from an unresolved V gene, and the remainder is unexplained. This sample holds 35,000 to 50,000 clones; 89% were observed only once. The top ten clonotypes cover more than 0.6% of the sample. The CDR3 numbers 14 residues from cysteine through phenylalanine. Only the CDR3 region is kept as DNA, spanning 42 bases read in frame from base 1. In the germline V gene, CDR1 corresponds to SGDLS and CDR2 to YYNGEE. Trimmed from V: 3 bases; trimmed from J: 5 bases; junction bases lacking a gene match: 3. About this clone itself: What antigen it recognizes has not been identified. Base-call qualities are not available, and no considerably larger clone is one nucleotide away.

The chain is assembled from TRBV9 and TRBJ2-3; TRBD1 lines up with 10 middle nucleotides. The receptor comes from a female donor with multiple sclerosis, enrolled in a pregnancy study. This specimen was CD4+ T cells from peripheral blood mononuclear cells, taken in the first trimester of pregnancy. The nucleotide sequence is TGTGCCAGCAGCGAGGGACAGGGGTTAGATACGCAGTATTTT. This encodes CASSEGQGLDTQYF.